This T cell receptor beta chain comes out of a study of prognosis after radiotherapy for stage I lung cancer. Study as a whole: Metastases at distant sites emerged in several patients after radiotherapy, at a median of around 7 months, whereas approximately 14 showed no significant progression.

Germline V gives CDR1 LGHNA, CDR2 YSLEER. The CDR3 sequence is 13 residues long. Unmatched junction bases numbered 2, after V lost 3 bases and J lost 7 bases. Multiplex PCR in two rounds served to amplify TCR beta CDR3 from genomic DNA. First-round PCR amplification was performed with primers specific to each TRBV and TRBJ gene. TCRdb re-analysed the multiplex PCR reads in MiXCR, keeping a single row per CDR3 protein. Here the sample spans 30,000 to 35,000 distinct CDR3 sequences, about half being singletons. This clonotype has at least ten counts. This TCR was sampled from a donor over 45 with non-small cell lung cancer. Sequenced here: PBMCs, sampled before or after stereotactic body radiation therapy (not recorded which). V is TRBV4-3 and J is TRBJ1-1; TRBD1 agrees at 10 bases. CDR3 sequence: CASSQTGGSEAFF. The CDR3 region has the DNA TGCGCCAGCAGCCAGACAGGGGGCAGTGAAGCTTTCTTT.